The rows below give T cell receptor beta chains drawn from one sample of a study of T cells in tuberculosis. Method: immunoSEQ multiplex PCR; TCRdb's copy keeps in-frame clones and lacks some. The table shows about 49,000 clones, with 90% to 95% occurring only once. Sequences were derived from PBMCs, sampled at tuberculosis diagnosis. Every receptor here comes from an adult with tuberculosis. Both conserved end residues are part of each CDR3. Each record gives: J gene, clone size, D gene, V gene, CDR3 protein, CDR3 DNA. A D gene is named only where the DNA matches it firmly. The listing skips clone size in some rows; elsewhere it reads once, few, many or a size class.

J: TRBJ2-1
size: NA
D: TRBD1
V: TRBV2
CDR3: CASHPFRTGDNEQFF
DNA: TGTGCCAGTCACCCCTTCCGGACAGGGGACAATGAGCAGTTCTTC

J: TRBJ2-3
size: NA
D: TRBD2
V: TRBV29-1
CDR3: CSASKLAGLTDTQYF
DNA: TGCAGCGCTTCCAAACTAGCGGGACTCACAGATACGCAGTATTTT

J: TRBJ2-3
size: few
D: NA
V: TRBV5-1
CDR3: CASSLGVSSPTDTQYF
DNA: TGCGCCAGCAGCTTGGGGGTTAGCAGCCCCACAGATACGCAGTATTTT

J: TRBJ1-2
size: NA
D: TRBD1
V: TRBV29-1
CDR3: CSVGSKAGGMYGYTF
DNA: TGCAGCGTTGGGTCTAAGGCAGGGGGCATGTATGGCTACACCTTC

J: TRBJ2-6
size: NA
D: NA
V: TRBV5-1
CDR3: CASKDSPAPWDSGANVLTF
DNA: TGCGCCAGCAAGGACAGCCCAGCGCCCTGGGACTCTGGGGCCAACGTCCTGACTTTC

J: TRBJ2-6
size: NA
D: TRBD1
V: TRBV6-5
CDR3: CAVRDRFSGANVLTF
DNA: TGTGCCGTCCGGGACAGGTTCTCTGGGGCCAACGTCCTGACTTTC

J: TRBJ2-7
size: NA
D: TRBD2
V: TRBV10-2
CDR3: CASRITSGSYEQYF
DNA: TGCGCCAGCAGGATCACTAGCGGGAGCTACGAGCAGTACTTC

J: TRBJ2-7
size: NA
D: TRBD2
V: TRBV6-5
CDR3: CASQLAGTYEQYF
DNA: TGTGCCAGCCAACTAGCGGGGACCTACGAGCAGTACTTC

J: TRBJ2-7
size: NA
D: TRBD2
V: TRBV5-1
CDR3: CASKGLAGHSYEQYF
DNA: TGCGCCAGCAAAGGACTAGCGGGTCACTCCTACGAGCAGTACTTC

J: TRBJ2-2
size: NA
D: NA
V: TRBV7-6
CDR3: CASSLVATNTGELFF
DNA: TGTGCCAGCAGCTTAGTAGCGACAAACACCGGGGAGCTGTTTTTT

J: TRBJ2-1
size: NA
D: TRBD2
V: TRBV5-6
CDR3: CASSFTASGYNEQFF
DNA: TGTGCCAGCAGCTTCACGGCTAGCGGATACAATGAGCAGTTCTTC

J: TRBJ2-1
size: NA
D: NA
V: TRBV7-9
CDR3: CASSQFLLDRYNEQFF
DNA: TGTGCCAGCAGCCAATTCCTTCTCGACAGATACAATGAGCAGTTCTTC

J: TRBJ1-5
size: once
D: NA
V: TRBV4-1
CDR3: CASGHGQLNQPQHF
DNA: TGCGCCAGCGGACATGGACAGTTAAATCAGCCCCAGCATTTT

J: TRBJ2-2
size: NA
D: TRBD1
V: TRBV2
CDR3: CASRDRASTGELFF
DNA: TGTGCCAGTCGGGACAGGGCGAGCACCGGGGAGCTGTTTTTT

J: TRBJ1-4
size: NA
D: TRBD1
V: TRBV6-5
CDR3: CASSYGQGANEKLFF
DNA: TGTGCCAGCAGTTACGGGCAGGGGGCTAATGAAAAACTGTTTTTT

J: TRBJ2-2
size: NA
D: NA
V: TRBV7-2
CDR3: CASRKILPRATGELFF
DNA: TGTGCCAGCAGAAAGATCTTACCAAGAGCCACCGGGGAGCTGTTTTTT

J: TRBJ1-5
size: NA
D: NA
V: TRBV6-1
CDR3: CASSVPLYNQPQHF
DNA: TGTGCCAGCAGTGTCCCCCTTTACAATCAGCCCCAGCATTTT

J: TRBJ1-2
size: NA
D: NA
V: TRBV5-5
CDR3: CASSLGGSYGYTF
DNA: TGTGCCAGCAGCTTAGGGGGATCGTATGGCTACACCTTC

J: TRBJ2-5
size: NA
D: NA
V: TRBV18
CDR3: CASSPRGQGGETQYF
DNA: TGTGCCAGCTCACCACGAGGTCAGGGAGGAGAGACCCAGTACTTC

J: TRBJ1-1
size: NA
D: NA
V: TRBV6-6
CDR3: CASSGTENTEAFF
DNA: TGTGCCAGCAGCGGTACTGAGAACACTGAAGCTTTCTTT

J: TRBJ2-3
size: few
D: NA
V: TRBV29-1
CDR3: CSGTSTDTQYF
DNA: TGCAGCGGGACTAGCACAGATACGCAGTATTTT

J: TRBJ2-5
size: NA
D: TRBD1
V: TRBV11-2
CDR3: CASSSLRGRWETQYF
DNA: TGTGCCAGCAGCTCCCTCAGGGGGCGCTGGGAGACCCAGTACTTC

J: TRBJ2-3
size: NA
D: NA
V: TRBV30
CDR3: CAWSDRVEAYF
DNA: TGTGCCTGGAGTGACAGGGTAGAAGCGTATTTT

J: TRBJ2-7
size: NA
D: NA
V: TRBV5-4
CDR3: CASSPGGGLANYEQYF
DNA: TGTGCCAGCAGCCCCGGCGGTGGGCTAGCGAACTACGAGCAGTACTTC

J: TRBJ2-3
size: NA
D: NA
V: TRBV7-2
CDR3: CASSLWGGGASTDTQYF
DNA: TGTGCCAGCAGCTTATGGGGCGGGGGCGCTAGCACAGATACGCAGTATTTT

J: TRBJ2-1
size: NA
D: NA
V: TRBV7-9
CDR3: CASSLASGSSYNEQFF
DNA: TGTGCCAGCAGCTTAGCTAGCGGTAGCTCCTACAATGAGCAGTTCTTC

J: TRBJ2-7
size: NA
D: TRBD2
V: TRBV19
CDR3: CASKLQRGNYEQYF
DNA: TGTGCCAGTAAATTGCAGCGGGGTAACTACGAGCAGTACTTC

J: TRBJ2-7
size: NA
D: TRBD1
V: TRBV11-2
CDR3: CASSTSTGLYEQYF
DNA: TGTGCCAGCAGCACATCGACAGGGCTCTACGAGCAGTACTTC

J: TRBJ1-4
size: NA
D: NA
V: TRBV4-1
CDR3: CASSQELSGTNEKLFF
DNA: TGCGCCAGCAGCCAAGAACTCAGCGGAACTAATGAAAAACTGTTTTTT

J: TRBJ1-4
size: NA
D: NA
V: TRBV7-2
CDR3: CASSLGVGVFEKLFF
DNA: TGTGCCAGCAGCTTAGGGGTCGGGGTTTTTGAAAAACTGTTTTTT

J: TRBJ2-2
size: NA
D: TRBD2
V: TRBV15
CDR3: CATSSGGSGELFF
DNA: TGTGCCACCAGCAGCGGGGGGTCCGGGGAGCTGTTTTTT

J: TRBJ2-1
size: NA
D: NA
V: TRBV29-1
CDR3: CSVALKWRYNEQFF
DNA: TGCAGCGTTGCGTTAAAATGGCGGTACAATGAGCAGTTCTTC

J: TRBJ1-4
size: NA
D: NA
V: TRBV5-4
CDR3: CASSVSPGSANEKLFF
DNA: TGTGCCAGCAGCGTATCCCCGGGGTCTGCTAATGAAAAACTGTTTTTT

J: TRBJ1-4
size: NA
D: NA
V: TRBV5-1
CDR3: CASSFTGTNEKLFF
DNA: TGCGCCAGCAGCTTTACGGGAACTAATGAAAAACTGTTTTTT

J: TRBJ2-5
size: NA
D: TRBD2
V: TRBV6-1
CDR3: CASSEALRREREGRQETQYF
DNA: TGTGCCAGCAGTGAAGCTCTCCGGAGGGAGCGGGAAGGGAGACAAGAGACCCAGTACTTC

J: TRBJ1-1
size: NA
D: NA
V: TRBV6-5
CDR3: CASSYLGSEAFF
DNA: TGTGCCAGCAGTTACCTTGGCTCTGAAGCTTTCTTT

J: TRBJ2-1
size: NA
D: TRBD1
V: TRBV5-6
CDR3: CASSGRDRYEQFF
DNA: TGTGCCAGCAGCGGCCGGGACAGGTATGAGCAGTTCTTC

J: TRBJ2-7
size: NA
D: TRBD2
V: TRBV2
CDR3: CASRETSGRVYEQYF
DNA: TGTGCCAGCAGGGAGACTAGCGGGAGGGTATACGAGCAGTACTTC

J: TRBJ2-3
size: NA
D: NA
V: TRBV4-1
CDR3: CASSVASFTDTQYF
DNA: TGCGCCAGCAGCGTTGCTAGTTTCACAGATACGCAGTATTTT

J: TRBJ2-2
size: NA
D: TRBD2
V: TRBV7-9
CDR3: CASSLVAAGVTGELFF
DNA: TGTGCCAGCAGCTTAGTGGCAGCGGGAGTCACCGGGGAGCTGTTTTTT

J: TRBJ2-1
size: NA
D: TRBD2
V: TRBV7-2
CDR3: CASSQRDFSHEQFF
DNA: TGTGCCAGCAGCCAGCGGGACTTCAGTCATGAGCAGTTCTTC

J: TRBJ1-2
size: NA
D: NA
V: TRBV19
CDR3: CATLPGGTYGYTF
DNA: TGTGCCACCCTACCCGGGGGAACCTATGGCTACACCTTC

J: TRBJ2-7
size: NA
D: NA
V: TRBV7-2
CDR3: CASSAGLYEQYF
DNA: TGTGCCAGCAGCGCGGGACTGTACGAGCAGTACTTC

J: TRBJ2-2
size: NA
D: TRBD2
V: TRBV7-6
CDR3: CASSLGTSGTGELFF
DNA: TGTGCCAGCAGCTTAGGGACTAGCGGGACCGGGGAGCTGTTTTTT

J: TRBJ1-1
size: NA
D: NA
V: TRBV30
CDR3: CAWSGGPEAFF
DNA: TGTGCCTGGAGCGGAGGACCTGAAGCTTTCTTT

J: TRBJ2-3
size: NA
D: NA
V: TRBV30
CDR3: CAWSVTAPDTQYF
DNA: TGTGCCTGGAGTGTAACAGCCCCAGATACGCAGTATTTT

J: TRBJ2-2
size: NA
D: NA
V: TRBV6-5
CDR3: CASSYQNGANTGELFF
DNA: TGTGCCAGCAGTTACCAGAACGGAGCGAACACCGGGGAGCTGTTTTTT

J: TRBJ2-1
size: NA
D: TRBD1
V: TRBV7-2
CDR3: CASGDRVGDEQFF
DNA: TGTGCCAGCGGTGACAGGGTGGGAGATGAGCAGTTCTTC

J: TRBJ1-5
size: NA
D: NA
V: TRBV2
CDR3: CASRTYGEMQPQHF
DNA: TGTGCCAGCAGAACTTACGGGGAAATGCAGCCCCAGCATTTT